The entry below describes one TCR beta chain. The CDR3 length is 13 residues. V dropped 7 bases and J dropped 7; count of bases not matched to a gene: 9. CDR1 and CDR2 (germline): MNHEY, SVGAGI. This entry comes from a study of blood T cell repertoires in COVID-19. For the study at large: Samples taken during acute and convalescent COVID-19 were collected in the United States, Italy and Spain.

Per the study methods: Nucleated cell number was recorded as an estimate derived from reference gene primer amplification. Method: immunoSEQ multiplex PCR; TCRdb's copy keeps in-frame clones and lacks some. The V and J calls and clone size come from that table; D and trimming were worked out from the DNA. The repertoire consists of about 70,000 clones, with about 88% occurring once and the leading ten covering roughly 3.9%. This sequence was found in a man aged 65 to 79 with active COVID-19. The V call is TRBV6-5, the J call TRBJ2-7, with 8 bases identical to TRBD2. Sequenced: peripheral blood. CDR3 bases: TGTGCCAGCACCGACTCCCGGGGGGGTGAGCAGTACTTC. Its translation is CASTDSRGGEQYF.